One and the same sample provided the 15 T cell receptor beta chains below, sequenced in a study of CD8+CD57+ T cells in acquired aplastic anemia. Template material for TCR beta VDJ and CDR3 profiling consisted of genomic DNA. Via MiXCR, TCRdb re-called the reads, giving one row per CDR3 protein. Of 50,000 to 70,000 distinct CDR3 sequences listed, 45% to 70% were seen once; the top ten hold under 2.5%. The material sequenced was sorted CD4+, CD8+, or CD8+CD57+ T cells (not recorded which) from PBMCs. The receptor source for this set is a human donor in good health, serving as a control.

This clonotype was detected once. This chain links TRBV5-4 with TRBJ2-1, with 7 bases that match TRBD2. The CDR3 contains 15 residues. Trimming took 0 bases from V and 2 from J; bases not matched to a gene: 2. CDR1 SGHNT and CDR2 YYREEE come from the germline V gene (reference sequence). DNA of the CDR3: TGTGCCAGCAGCTTGGACGGGAGGACCTACAATGAGCAGTTCTTC. Protein sequence: CASSLDGRTYNEQFF.

This clonotype was recorded at least ten times. J is TRBJ1-3 and V is TRBV5-1; a weak D match, TRBD1 (6 bases). CDR3 length: 17 amino acids. V was clipped by 4 bases and J by 0 bases, with 17 bases between them. Germline V gives CDR1 SGHRS, CDR2 YFSETQ. Here the CDR3 reads CASSRGGTGYSGNTIYF. CDR3 DNA: TGCGCCAGCAGCCGAGGGGGAACGGGGTACTCTGGAAACACCATATATTTT.

The chain couples TRBV7-9 to TRBJ1-1; D perhaps matches TRBD1 (5 bases). CDR1 is SEHNR and CDR2 is FQNEAQ in the germline V gene (reference sequence). This CDR3 is built from 13 residues. Trimming pared 4 bases from V and 3 bases from J, leaving 9 bases between. The CDR3 DNA follows: TGTGCCAGCAGCTCGACAGCCTACACTGAAGCTTTCTTT. It codes for CASSSTAYTEAFF.

As concerns this clonotype: Just one base apart from a much larger clone, this may be a read error. The chain carries TRBV3-1 and TRBJ2-7; 13 nucleotides match TRBD2. V lost 0 bases, J lost 4 bases, and 6 bases stayed unmatched. Per germline, CDR1 LGHDT and CDR2 YNNKEL (reference sequence). This CDR3 is 17 amino acids long. CDR3: CASSQEIGGLAGYEQYF. The CDR3 DNA sequence: TGTGCCAGCAGCCAAGAAATAGGGGGACTAGCGGGATACGAGCAGTACTTC.

This chain connects TRBV11-3 to TRBJ2-5; TRBD2 is a possible D gene (6 bases). With 5 bases removed from V and 2 bases from J, the gap between germline ends came to 15 bases. The CDR3 loop spans 15 amino acids. Germline V gene lookup returns CDR1 SGHNT and CDR2 YENEEA. The CDR3 loop reads CASSTPGTVQETQYF. The CDR3 region has the DNA TGTGCCAGCAGCACGCCCGGGACTGTACAAGAGACCCAGTACTTC.

This clonotype was counted only a few times. The V and J genes are TRBV11-2 and TRBJ2-7; 10 nucleotides agree with TRBD2. The trim removed 2 bases at V and 8 bases at J, leaving 9 bases unmatched. The CDR3 contains 15 residues. CDR1 is SGHAT, CDR2 FQNNGV, per germline. The DNA for the CDR3 is TGTGCCAGCAGCTTAATTAGGACTAGCGGAGCGAAGCAGTACTTC. Residues: CASSLIRTSGAKQYF.

CDR3 protein: CASTGQKGAYGYTF. In DNA, the CDR3 is TGTGCCAGCACCGGGCAAAAGGGGGCCTATGGCTACACCTTC. This rearrangement joins TRBV2 to TRBJ1-2, with TRBD1 matching over 7 bases. The ends lost 7 bases at V and 4 bases at J; junction bases unmatched: 9. There are 14 residues in the CDR3. CDR1 SNHLY and CDR2 FYNNEI come from the germline V gene. Together with reference TRBV2 and TRBJ1-2, the CDR3 gives the full variable domain: EPEVTQTPSHQVTQMGQEVILRCVPISNHLYFYWYRQILGQKVEFLVSFYNNEISEKSEIFDDQFSVERPDGSNFTLKIRSTKLEDSAMYFCASTGQKGAYGYTFGSGTRLTVV.

As to this clonotype: A junction boundary mismatches the germline segment, possibly from a read error. The V call is TRBV24-1, the J call TRBJ2-1, with 13 bases identical to TRBD2. Germline V gene sequence: CDR1 KGHDR, CDR2 SFDVKD. The length of the CDR3 is 16 residues. The CDR3 coding sequence is TGTGCCACCAGTGATAGACTAGCGGGAGGAATGGATGAACAGTTCTTC. It encodes CATSDRLAGGMDEQFF.

The V and J genes are TRBV7-8 and TRBJ2-5; no reliable D call. V lost 5 bases and J 4 bases, leaving 8 bases between the germline ends. CDR1 is SGHVS, CDR2 FQNEAQ, per germline. The CDR3 has 12 amino acids. The CDR3 spells CASSDTVETQYF. The CDR3 region has the DNA TGTGCCAGCAGCGACACGGTAGAGACCCAGTACTTC. The full variable domain, in which reference TRBV7-8 and TRBJ2-5 provide the parts outside the CDR3, is GAGVSQSPRYKVAKRGQDVALRCDPISGHVSLFWYQQALGQGPEFLTYFQNEAQLDKSGLPSDRFFAERPEGSVSTLKIQRTQQEDSAVYLCASSDTVETQYFGPGTRLLVL.

V and J are TRBV2 and TRBJ1-2; D not resolved. V gave up 5 bases and J gave up 8 bases, with 15 bases separating them. Germline values: CDR1 SNHLY, CDR2 FYNNEI. CDR3 length equals 13 residues. The CDR3 reads CASSYSKRGGYTF. The CDR3 DNA sequence: TGTGCCAGCAGTTACTCGAAGCGGGGAGGCTACACCTTC.

J is TRBJ1-2 and V is TRBV20-1; D unclear. V lost 3 bases and J lost 3, with 20 bases in between. There are 16 residues in the CDR3. CDR1 and CDR2 from the germline V gene are DFQATT and SNEGSKA (reference sequence). The CDR3 nucleotides read TGCAGTGCTAGCCCCCTGCCGGGCAGGCATGACTATGGCTACACCTTC. This gives the protein CSASPLPGRHDYGYTF.

The chain is built from TRBV2 and TRBJ1-6; no definite D call. This CDR3 has 12 amino acids. Trimming left V 5 bases short and J 14 bases short, with 13 bases between. Germline CDR1 SNHLY, CDR2 FYNNEI. The CDR3: CASSPTPGALHF. The CDR3 DNA is TGTGCCAGCAGTCCTACCCCCGGTGCCCTCCACTTT.

This clonotype was detected ten times or more. This chain uses TRBV19 with TRBJ2-2; possibly TRBD1 for D (5 bases). V gave up 5 bases and J gave up 6 bases, with 10 bases separating them. Germline V gene data show CDR1 as LNHDA and CDR2 as SQIVND (reference sequence). The CDR3 spans 13 residues. The CDR3 region is CASSRRVSGELFF. As DNA, the CDR3 is TGTGCCAGTAGTCGCAGGGTTTCCGGGGAGCTGTTTTTT. Full variable domain (rest looked up from reference TRBV19 and TRBJ2-2): DGGITQSPKYLFRKEGQNVTLSCEQNLNHDAMYWYRQDPGQGLRLIYYSQIVNDFQKGDIAEGYSVSREKKESFPLTVTSAQKNPTAFYLCASSRRVSGELFFGEGSRLTVL.

The sample holds a few counts of this clonotype. This sequence joins TRBV15 and TRBJ2-3; D remains unclear. V was clipped by 0 bases and J by 4 bases, with 8 bases between them. Germline loops: CDR1 LNHNV, CDR2 YYDKDF (reference sequence). This CDR3 spans 14 amino acids. The CDR3 spells CATSRDQLADTQYF. The CDR3 coding sequence is TGTGCCACCAGCAGAGATCAGTTAGCAGATACGCAGTATTTT. Based on the CDR3 plus reference TRBV15 and TRBJ2-3, the full variable domain is DAMVIQNPRYQVTQFGKPVTLSCSQTLNHNVMYWYQQKSSQAPKLLFHYYDKDFNNEADTPDNFQSRRPNTSFCFLDIRSPGLGDTAMYLCATSRDQLADTQYFGPGTRLTVL.

The chain links TRBV28 to TRBJ1-2, with a weak D call TRBD1 (5 bases). This CDR3 is built from 15 residues. V was trimmed by 5 bases and J by 4 bases, leaving 17 bases between them. Germline V gene sequence: CDR1 MDHEN, CDR2 SYDVKM. CDR3 sequence: CASSPRGEPTYGYTF. The DNA of the CDR3 is TGTGCCAGCAGTCCTCGGGGGGAACCTACCTATGGCTACACCTTC.